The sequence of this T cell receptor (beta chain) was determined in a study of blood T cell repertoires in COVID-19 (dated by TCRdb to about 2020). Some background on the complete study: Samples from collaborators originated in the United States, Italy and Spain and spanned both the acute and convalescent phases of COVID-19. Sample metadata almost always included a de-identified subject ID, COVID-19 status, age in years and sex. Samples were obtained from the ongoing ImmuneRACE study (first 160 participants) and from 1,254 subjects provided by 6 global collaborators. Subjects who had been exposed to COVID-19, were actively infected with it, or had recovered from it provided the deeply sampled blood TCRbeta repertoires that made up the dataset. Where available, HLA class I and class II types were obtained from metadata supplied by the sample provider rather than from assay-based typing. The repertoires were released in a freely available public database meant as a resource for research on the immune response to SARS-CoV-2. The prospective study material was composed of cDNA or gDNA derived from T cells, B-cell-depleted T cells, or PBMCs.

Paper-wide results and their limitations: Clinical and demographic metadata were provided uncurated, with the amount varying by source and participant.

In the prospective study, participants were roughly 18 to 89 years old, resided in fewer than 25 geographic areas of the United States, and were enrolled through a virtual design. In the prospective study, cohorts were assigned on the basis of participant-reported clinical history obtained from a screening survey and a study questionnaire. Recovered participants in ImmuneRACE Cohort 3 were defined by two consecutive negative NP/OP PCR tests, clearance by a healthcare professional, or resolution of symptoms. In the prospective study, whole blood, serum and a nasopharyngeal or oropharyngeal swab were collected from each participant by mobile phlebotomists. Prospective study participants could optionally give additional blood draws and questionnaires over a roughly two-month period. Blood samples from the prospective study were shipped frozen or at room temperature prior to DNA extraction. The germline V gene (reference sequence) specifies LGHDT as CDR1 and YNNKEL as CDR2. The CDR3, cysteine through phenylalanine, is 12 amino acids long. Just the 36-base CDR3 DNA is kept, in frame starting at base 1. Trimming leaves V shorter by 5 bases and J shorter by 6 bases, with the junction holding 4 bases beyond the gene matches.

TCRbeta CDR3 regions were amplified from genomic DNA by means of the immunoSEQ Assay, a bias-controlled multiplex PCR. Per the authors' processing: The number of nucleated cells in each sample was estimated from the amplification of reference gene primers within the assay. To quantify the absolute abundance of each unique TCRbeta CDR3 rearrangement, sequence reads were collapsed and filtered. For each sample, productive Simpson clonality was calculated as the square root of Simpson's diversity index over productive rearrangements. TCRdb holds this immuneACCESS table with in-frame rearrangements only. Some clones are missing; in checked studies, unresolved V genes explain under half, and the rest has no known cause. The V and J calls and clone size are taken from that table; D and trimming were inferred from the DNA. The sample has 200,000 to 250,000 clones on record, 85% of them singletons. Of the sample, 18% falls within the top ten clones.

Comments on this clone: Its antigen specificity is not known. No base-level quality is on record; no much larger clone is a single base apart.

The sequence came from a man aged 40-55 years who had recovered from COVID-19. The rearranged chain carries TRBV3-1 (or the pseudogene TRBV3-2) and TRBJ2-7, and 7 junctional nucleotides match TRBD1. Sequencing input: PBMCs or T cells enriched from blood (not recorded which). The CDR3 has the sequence CASSSAGGEQYF. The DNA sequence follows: TGTGCCAGCAGCTCAGCAGGGGGCGAGCAGTACTTC.